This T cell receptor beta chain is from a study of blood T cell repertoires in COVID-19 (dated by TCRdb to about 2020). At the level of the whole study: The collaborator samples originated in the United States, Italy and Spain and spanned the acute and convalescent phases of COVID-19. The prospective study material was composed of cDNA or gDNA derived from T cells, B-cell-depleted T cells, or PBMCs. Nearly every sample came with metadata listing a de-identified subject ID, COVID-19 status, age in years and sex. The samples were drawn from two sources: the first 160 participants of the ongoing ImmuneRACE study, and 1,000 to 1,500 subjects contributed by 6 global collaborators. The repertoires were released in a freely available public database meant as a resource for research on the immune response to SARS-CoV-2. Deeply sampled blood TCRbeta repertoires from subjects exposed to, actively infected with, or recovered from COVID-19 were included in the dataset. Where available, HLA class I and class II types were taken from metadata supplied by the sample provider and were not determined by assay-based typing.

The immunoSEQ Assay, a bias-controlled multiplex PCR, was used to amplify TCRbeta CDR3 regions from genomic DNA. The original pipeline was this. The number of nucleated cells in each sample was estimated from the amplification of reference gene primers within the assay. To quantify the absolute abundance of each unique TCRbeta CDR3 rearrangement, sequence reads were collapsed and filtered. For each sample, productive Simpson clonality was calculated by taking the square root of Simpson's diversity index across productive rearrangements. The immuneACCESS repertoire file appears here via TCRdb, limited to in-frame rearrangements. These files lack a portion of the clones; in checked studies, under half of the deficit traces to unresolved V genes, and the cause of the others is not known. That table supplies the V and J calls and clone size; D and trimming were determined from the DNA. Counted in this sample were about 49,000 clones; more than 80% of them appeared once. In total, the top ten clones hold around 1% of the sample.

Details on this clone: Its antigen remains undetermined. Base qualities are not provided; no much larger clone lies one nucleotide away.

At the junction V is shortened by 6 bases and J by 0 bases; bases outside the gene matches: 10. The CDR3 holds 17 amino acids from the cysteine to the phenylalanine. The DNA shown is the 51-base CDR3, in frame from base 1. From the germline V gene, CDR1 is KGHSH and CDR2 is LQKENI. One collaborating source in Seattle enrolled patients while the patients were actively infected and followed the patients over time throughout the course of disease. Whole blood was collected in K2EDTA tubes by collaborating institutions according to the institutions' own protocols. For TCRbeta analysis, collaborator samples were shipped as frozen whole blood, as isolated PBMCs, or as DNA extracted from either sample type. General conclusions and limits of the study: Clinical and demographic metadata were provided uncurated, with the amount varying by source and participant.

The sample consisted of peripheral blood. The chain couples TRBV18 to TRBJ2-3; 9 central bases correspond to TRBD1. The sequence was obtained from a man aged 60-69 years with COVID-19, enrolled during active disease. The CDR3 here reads CASSEDRGRASTDTQYF. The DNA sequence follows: TGTGCCAGCTCCGAGGACAGGGGAAGGGCTAGCACAGATACGCAGTATTTT.